Listed below are T cell receptor beta chains from one sample, sequenced in a study of blood T cell repertoires in COVID-19. The protocol was immunoSEQ multiplex PCR, while the TCRdb copy is restricted to in-frame clones and leaves out a portion. The sample has around 120,000 clones, under 95% seen once. Sequenced input: peripheral blood. These receptors were collected from a man in his fifties or sixties with active COVID-19. CDR3s include the opening cysteine and the closing phenylalanine or tryptophan. The order of the fields is V gene, clone size, D gene, J gene, CDR3 protein, CDR3 DNA. A D gene is named only where the DNA matches it firmly. Size tells how often a clone was seen (once, few, many) or the class of an expanded clone, and some rows leave it out.

V gene: TRBV5-1; clone size: .; D gene: .; J gene: TRBJ2-2; CDR3 protein: CASSLAEPNTGELFF; CDR3 DNA: TGCGCCAGCAGCTTGGCAGAACCTAACACCGGGGAGCTGTTTTTT
V gene: TRBV7-9; clone size: .; D gene: .; J gene: TRBJ2-7; CDR3 protein: CASSPRLTGSYEQYF; CDR3 DNA: TGTGCCAGCAGCCCCCGATTGACAGGCTCCTACGAGCAGTACTTC
V gene: TRBV27; clone size: .; D gene: TRBD2; J gene: TRBJ2-3; CDR3 protein: CASSPQAGGHDTQYF; CDR3 DNA: TGTGCCAGCAGTCCTCAAGCGGGGGGGCACGATACGCAGTATTTT
V gene: TRBV14; clone size: .; D gene: .; J gene: TRBJ2-1; CDR3 protein: CASSPELVSNEQFF; CDR3 DNA: TGTGCCAGCAGCCCAGAGCTAGTTAGCAATGAGCAGTTCTTC
V gene: TRBV25-1; clone size: .; D gene: TRBD1; J gene: TRBJ1-2; CDR3 protein: CASSDWTGEGLVNYGYTF; CDR3 DNA: TGTGCCAGCAGTGATTGGACAGGGGAAGGGTTAGTCAACTATGGCTACACCTTC
V gene: TRBV9; clone size: .; D gene: .; J gene: TRBJ1-5; CDR3 protein: CASSADSRRNQPQHF; CDR3 DNA: TGTGCCAGCAGCGCAGACTCTAGACGGAATCAGCCCCAGCATTTT
V gene: TRBV5-1; clone size: .; D gene: .; J gene: TRBJ2-2; CDR3 protein: CASSLATGRDTWVERKNTGELFF; CDR3 DNA: TGCGCCAGCAGCTTGGCCACGGGTAGGGACACTTGGGTTGAGCGAAAAAACACCGGGGAGCTGTTTTTT
V gene: TRBV5-1; clone size: .; D gene: TRBD2; J gene: TRBJ2-2; CDR3 protein: CASSPPGLATGELFF; CDR3 DNA: TGCGCCAGCAGCCCTCCGGGACTAGCAACCGGGGAGCTGTTTTTT
V gene: TRBV29-1; clone size: .; D gene: TRBD1; J gene: TRBJ1-1; CDR3 protein: CSVNRGNTEAFF; CDR3 DNA: TGCAGCGTCAACAGGGGAAACACTGAAGCTTTCTTT
V gene: TRBV18; clone size: once; D gene: TRBD1; J gene: TRBJ1-4; CDR3 protein: CASSSSRTGVLREKLFF; CDR3 DNA: TGTGCCAGCTCATCTTCCAGGACAGGCGTATTAAGGGAAAAACTGTTTTTT
V gene: TRBV5-1; clone size: .; D gene: TRBD1; J gene: TRBJ2-5; CDR3 protein: CASSTDRGLGETQYF; CDR3 DNA: TGCGCCAGCAGCACCGACAGGGGGCTAGGAGAGACCCAGTACTTC
V gene: TRBV9; clone size: .; D gene: TRBD1; J gene: TRBJ1-2; CDR3 protein: CASSGDSFLPNYGYTF; CDR3 DNA: TGTGCCAGCAGCGGGGACAGTTTTCTTCCTAACTATGGCTACACCTTC
V gene: TRBV9; clone size: .; D gene: TRBD1; J gene: TRBJ1-2; CDR3 protein: CASSVGTGGLSGYTF; CDR3 DNA: TGTGCCAGCAGCGTAGGAACAGGGGGCCTATCGGGCTACACCTTC
V gene: TRBV5-4; clone size: .; D gene: .; J gene: TRBJ2-4; CDR3 protein: CASSPRTGNIQYF; CDR3 DNA: TGTGCCAGCAGCCCGCGTACGGGAAACATTCAGTACTTC
V gene: TRBV2; clone size: .; D gene: .; J gene: TRBJ1-2; CDR3 protein: CASCLLRPKGDYGYTF; CDR3 DNA: TGTGCCAGCTGCCTCCTAAGGCCAAAAGGAGACTATGGCTACACCTTC
V gene: TRBV6-5; clone size: .; D gene: TRBD1; J gene: TRBJ1-2; CDR3 protein: CASSDRDRGNYGYTF; CDR3 DNA: TGTGCCAGCAGCGACCGGGACAGGGGCAACTATGGCTACACCTTC
V gene: TRBV6-5; clone size: .; D gene: .; J gene: TRBJ2-5; CDR3 protein: CASSYMGGQETQYF; CDR3 DNA: TGTGCCAGCAGTTATATGGGCGGGCAAGAGACCCAGTACTTC
V gene: TRBV19; clone size: .; D gene: TRBD1; J gene: TRBJ1-5; CDR3 protein: CASSIENTGGHQPQHF; CDR3 DNA: TGTGCCAGTAGTATAGAAAATACAGGGGGCCATCAGCCCCAGCATTTT
V gene: TRBV6-5; clone size: .; D gene: TRBD2; J gene: TRBJ2-2; CDR3 protein: CASSPSGGVTGELFF; CDR3 DNA: TGTGCCAGCAGTCCGTCGGGAGGTGTCACCGGGGAGCTGTTTTTT
V gene: TRBV19; clone size: .; D gene: .; J gene: TRBJ2-6; CDR3 protein: CASSIWPGANVLTF; CDR3 DNA: TGTGCCAGTAGTATTTGGCCTGGGGCCAACGTCCTGACTTTC
V gene: TRBV19; clone size: .; D gene: .; J gene: TRBJ1-5; CDR3 protein: CASSIRGGGNQPQHF; CDR3 DNA: TGTGCCAGTAGTATCAGAGGAGGGGGCAATCAGCCCCAGCATTTT
V gene: TRBV7-6; clone size: few; D gene: .; J gene: TRBJ2-7; CDR3 protein: CASSLAGGTAEQYF; CDR3 DNA: TGTGCCAGCAGCTTAGCGGGGGGTACAGCCGAGCAGTACTTC
V gene: TRBV24-1; clone size: .; D gene: TRBD2; J gene: TRBJ2-3; CDR3 protein: CATSDAGLAGGDTQYF; CDR3 DNA: TGTGCCACCAGTGATGCGGGACTAGCGGGAGGAGATACGCAGTATTTT
V gene: TRBV4-1; clone size: .; D gene: TRBD2; J gene: TRBJ2-3; CDR3 protein: CASRQGGLAGRTDTQYF; CDR3 DNA: TGCGCCAGCAGGCAAGGAGGACTAGCGGGGCGCACAGATACGCAGTATTTT
V gene: TRBV19; clone size: .; D gene: TRBD1; J gene: TRBJ2-3; CDR3 protein: CASSPGQGMTDTQYF; CDR3 DNA: TGTGCCAGTAGCCCCGGACAGGGGATGACAGATACGCAGTATTTT
V gene: TRBV15; clone size: .; D gene: TRBD2; J gene: TRBJ2-1; CDR3 protein: CATSSRTGTSGSNEQFF; CDR3 DNA: TGTGCCACCAGCAGCCGTACCGGGACTAGCGGGAGTAATGAGCAGTTCTTC
V gene: TRBV9; clone size: .; D gene: TRBD2; J gene: TRBJ2-3; CDR3 protein: CASTAGTSGRTDTQYF; CDR3 DNA: TGTGCCAGCACAGCCGGGACTAGCGGACGCACAGATACGCAGTATTTT
V gene: TRBV30; clone size: .; D gene: TRBD2; J gene: TRBJ2-3; CDR3 protein: CAWSVASGRDTQYF; CDR3 DNA: TGTGCCTGGAGTGTAGCTAGCGGGAGAGATACGCAGTATTTT
V gene: TRBV6-1; clone size: .; D gene: TRBD2; J gene: TRBJ2-1; CDR3 protein: CASSDVGSGGLYNEQFF; CDR3 DNA: TGTGCCAGCAGTGACGTAGGTAGCGGGGGGCTCTACAATGAGCAGTTCTTC
V gene: TRBV5-1; clone size: .; D gene: .; J gene: TRBJ2-2; CDR3 protein: CASTSDNANTGELFF; CDR3 DNA: TGCGCCAGCACCTCGGACAACGCGAACACCGGGGAGCTGTTTTTT
V gene: TRBV10-1; clone size: .; D gene: .; J gene: TRBJ2-2; CDR3 protein: CASSEQADTGELFF; CDR3 DNA: TGCGCCAGCAGTGAGCAGGCAGATACCGGGGAGCTGTTTTTT
V gene: TRBV3-1/TRBV3-2; clone size: .; D gene: .; J gene: TRBJ2-1; CDR3 protein: CASSPKDAREFNEQFF; CDR3 DNA: TGTGCCAGCAGCCCTAAAGACGCCAGGGAATTCAATGAGCAGTTCTTC
V gene: TRBV11-3; clone size: .; D gene: .; J gene: TRBJ1-4; CDR3 protein: CASSLGGMEEKLFF; CDR3 DNA: TGTGCCAGCAGCTTAGGAGGGATGGAGGAAAAACTGTTTTTT
V gene: TRBV9; clone size: .; D gene: .; J gene: TRBJ2-1; CDR3 protein: CASSVARLSSYNEQFF; CDR3 DNA: TGTGCCAGCAGCGTAGCCCGCCTTAGCTCCTACAATGAGCAGTTCTTC
V gene: TRBV7-2; clone size: .; D gene: TRBD2; J gene: TRBJ2-1; CDR3 protein: CASSLVLAGGRGEQFF; CDR3 DNA: TGTGCCAGCAGCTTAGTACTAGCGGGGGGCCGGGGAGAGCAGTTCTTC
V gene: TRBV11-2; clone size: few; D gene: TRBD1; J gene: TRBJ1-3; CDR3 protein: CASSSWTGSGNTIYF; CDR3 DNA: TGTGCCAGCAGCTCTTGGACAGGCTCTGGAAACACCATATATTTT
V gene: TRBV6-1; clone size: .; D gene: .; J gene: TRBJ2-5; CDR3 protein: CASSELPGETQYF; CDR3 DNA: TGTGCCAGCAGTGAGTTGCCAGGGGAGACCCAGTACTTC
V gene: TRBV2; clone size: once; D gene: .; J gene: TRBJ2-6; CDR3 protein: CASSTQGSGANVLTF; CDR3 DNA: TGTGCCAGCAGTACTCAGGGGTCCGGGGCCAACGTCCTGACTTTC
V gene: TRBV30; clone size: .; D gene: TRBD2; J gene: TRBJ2-1; CDR3 protein: CAWRTPGAGDGNEQFF; CDR3 DNA: TGTGCCTGGAGAACGCCAGGAGCGGGGGATGGCAATGAGCAGTTCTTC
V gene: TRBV12-5; clone size: few; D gene: TRBD2; J gene: TRBJ2-3; CDR3 protein: CASASSGGASDTQYF; CDR3 DNA: TGTGCTAGTGCCTCTAGCGGGGGGGCCTCGGATACGCAGTATTTT
V gene: TRBV5-1; clone size: .; D gene: .; J gene: TRBJ1-1; CDR3 protein: CASSLGGAGTEAFF; CDR3 DNA: TGCGCCAGCAGCTTGGGTGGGGCTGGGACTGAAGCTTTCTTT
V gene: TRBV7-9; clone size: .; D gene: TRBD1; J gene: TRBJ2-5; CDR3 protein: CASSLRTGGMETQYF; CDR3 DNA: TGTGCCAGCAGCTTAAGGACAGGGGGCATGGAGACCCAGTACTTC
V gene: TRBV6-5; clone size: .; D gene: TRBD1; J gene: TRBJ1-1; CDR3 protein: CASGTDRENTEAFF; CDR3 DNA: TGTGCCAGCGGGACGGACAGGGAGAACACTGAAGCTTTCTTT
V gene: TRBV19; clone size: .; D gene: TRBD1; J gene: TRBJ1-2; CDR3 protein: CASSMGTGDGYTF; CDR3 DNA: TGTGCCAGTAGTATGGGGACAGGGGATGGCTACACCTTC
V gene: TRBV5-1; clone size: once; D gene: TRBD2; J gene: TRBJ2-5; CDR3 protein: CASSSTLAGPGETQYF; CDR3 DNA: TGCGCCAGCAGTTCGACCCTAGCGGGGCCGGGGGAGACCCAGTACTTC